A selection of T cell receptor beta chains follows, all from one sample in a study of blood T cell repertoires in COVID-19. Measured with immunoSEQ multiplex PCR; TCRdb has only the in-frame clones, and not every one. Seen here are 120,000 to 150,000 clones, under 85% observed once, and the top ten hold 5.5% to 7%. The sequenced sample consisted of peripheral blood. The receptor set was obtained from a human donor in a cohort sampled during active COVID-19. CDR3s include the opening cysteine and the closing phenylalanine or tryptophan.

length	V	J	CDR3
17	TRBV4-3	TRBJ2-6	CASSQDGGASGANVLTF
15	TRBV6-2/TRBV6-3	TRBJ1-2	CASSQSGQLNYGYTF
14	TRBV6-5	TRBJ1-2	CASSYSNGPGGYTF
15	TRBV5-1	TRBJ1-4	CASSREQGPAEKLFF
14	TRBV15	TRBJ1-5	CATSPTGSNQPQHF
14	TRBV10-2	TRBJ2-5	CASSGGTGEETQYF
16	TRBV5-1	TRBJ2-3	CASSLGVGIITDTQYF
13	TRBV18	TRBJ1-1	CASSNTQNTEAFF
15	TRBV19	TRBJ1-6	CASSPTGSYNSPLHF
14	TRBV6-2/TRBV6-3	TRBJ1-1	CASSLSGGPTEAFF
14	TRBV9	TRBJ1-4	CASSPSGTNEKLFF
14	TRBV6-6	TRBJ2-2	CASRRQENTGELFF
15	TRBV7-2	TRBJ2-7	CASSFYLAGEYEQYF
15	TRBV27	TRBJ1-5	CASSLEGPRDQPQHF
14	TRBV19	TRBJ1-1	CASRYDRGNTEAFF
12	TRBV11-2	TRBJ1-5	CAAPGESKPQHF
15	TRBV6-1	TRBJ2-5	CASSDSGGDQETQYF
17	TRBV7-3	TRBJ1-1	CASSLSFDRVMNTEAFF
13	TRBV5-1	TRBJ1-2	CASSTQGINGYTF
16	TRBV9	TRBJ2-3	CASSVAFRSGTDTQYF
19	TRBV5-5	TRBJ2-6	CASKFLPGTGASGANVLTF
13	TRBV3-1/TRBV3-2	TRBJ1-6	CASSQIRNSPLHF